These 27 T cell receptor beta chains came from one sample sequenced in a study of T cell repertoires in cytomegalovirus infection. MiXCR, run by TCRdb on the reads, gives a single entry per CDR3 protein. The sample has fewer than 550,000 distinct CDR3 sequences, about 15% seen once. The sequencing input was CD8+ T cells from PBMCs. The source of these receptors is a human donor in good health (CMV status not recorded). Some clones in this sample may be carry-over from other donors' samples.

This clonotype was observed many times. This chain links TRBV11-1 with TRBJ2-1, with TRBD2 identical over 7 bases. The V segment lost 5 bases and the J segment 4 bases; nucleotides outside the gene matches: 14. Per germline, CDR1 SGHAT and CDR2 FQDESV (reference sequence). The CDR3 loop spans 17 amino acids. The CDR3 sequence: CASSPVRPGGSYNEQFF. The CDR3 nucleotides are TGTGCCAGCAGCCCTGTTCGACCGGGGGGTAGTTACAATGAGCAGTTCTTC.

This clonotype was seen many times. The V call is TRBV19, the J call TRBJ2-2, with D unresolved. Germline V gene lookup returns CDR1 LNHDA and CDR2 SQIVND (reference sequence). The germline V and J ends were trimmed by 3 bases and 3 bases, with 11 bases remaining between them. The CDR3 covers 15 residues. CDR3: CASSILTGYTGELFF. The CDR3 DNA sequence: TGTGCCAGTAGTATTCTGACTGGATACACCGGGGAGCTGTTTTTT.

This clonotype showed up many times. The chain is built from TRBV7-6 and TRBJ2-1; D gene ambiguous. Germline loops: CDR1 SGHVS, CDR2 FNYEAQ. The V and J ends lost 8 bases and 0 bases respectively, with 11 bases between them. The CDR3 has 14 amino acids. CDR3 amino acids: CASGPLSSYNEQFF. CDR3 nucleotide sequence: TGTGCCAGCGGACCTCTTAGCTCCTACAATGAGCAGTTCTTC.

This clonotype has ten or more counts. Germline and junction disagree at one end, which may indicate a read error. Here the CDR3 reads CASSPDGTSVNTIYF. The CDR3 nucleotides read TGTGCCAGCAGCCCGGACGGGACCTCTGTAAACACCATATATTTT. V gene TRBV7-6 combines with J gene TRBJ1-3, with a possible D match to TRBD1 (5 bases). This CDR3 comprises 15 residues. CDR1 and CDR2 (germline): SGHVS, FNYEAQ.

This clonotype appeared many times. The chain joins TRBV2 to TRBJ2-4, with 8 bases matching TRBD2. The CDR3 has 13 amino acids. Germline V gives CDR1 SNHLY, CDR2 FYNNEI. J was trimmed by 8 bases and V by 5 bases; bases with no gene match: 5. CDR3 in DNA: TGTGCCAGCAGTCCTCTAGCGGGTGACATTCAGTACTTC. Its protein is CASSPLAGDIQYF.

This clonotype has a handful of counts. J is TRBJ2-2 and V is TRBV28; TRBD2 agrees at 10 bases. V lost 4 bases, J lost 6 bases, and 5 bases stayed unmatched. Germline CDR1 is MDHEN and CDR2 is SYDVKM. This CDR3 region has 15 residues. In DNA, the CDR3 is TGTGCCAGCAGTTCTATCGGGACTAGCGCCGGGGAGCTGTTTTTT. Amino acids: CASSSIGTSAGELFF.

Ten or more counts support this clonotype. The chain couples TRBV12-5 to TRBJ2-1; D is unclear. The CDR3 length is 13 residues. Germline CDR1 LGHNT, CDR2 FRNRAP. The ends were cut back, 6 bases at V and 7 bases at J, with 13 bases in the middle. CDR3 sequence reads: CASGPRSENEQFF. The CDR3 nucleotides read TGTGCTAGTGGCCCGAGAAGCGAAAATGAGCAGTTCTTC.

The chain has TRBV3-1 and TRBJ1-1; D possibly corresponds to TRBD1 (6 bases). Between the trimmed V and J ends, which lost 4 bases and 3 bases, there was a span of 15 bases. Germline CDR1 and CDR2: LGHDT and YNNKEL (reference sequence). The CDR3 is 15 amino acids. The DNA for the CDR3 is TGTGCCAGCAGCCCCCTTTGGGGGCGGGACACTGAAGCTTTCTTT. Translating gives CASSPLWGRDTEAFF.

The table lists this clonotype with a few counts. The V call is TRBV13, the J call TRBJ2-5, with D maybe TRBD1 (5 bases). CDR3 size: 14 residues. From germline, CDR1 is PRHDT and CDR2 FYEKMQ (reference sequence). Trimming shortened V by 2 bases and J by 0 bases, and 7 bases separated the two germline ends. In DNA, the CDR3 is TGTGCCAGCAGCTTAAGACAGCACCAAGAGACCCAGTACTTC. It translates to CASSLRQHQETQYF.

This clonotype was counted between two and nine times. The V gene is TRBV28, the J gene TRBJ1-5; TRBD1 matches 10 bases. With V trimmed by 3 bases and J by 6 bases, 11 bases remained unmatched. Germline CDR1 is MDHEN and CDR2 is SYDVKM. The CDR3 contains 17 residues. The CDR3 sequence is CASSLGTGARRGQPQHF. In DNA, the CDR3 is TGTGCCAGCAGTTTGGGGACAGGGGCTCGCAGGGGTCAGCCCCAGCATTTT.

About this clonotype: A read error may be the cause here, since a much bigger clone is one base away. The V call is TRBV6-5, the J call TRBJ2-2, with D perhaps TRBD1 or TRBD2 (5 bases each). The CDR3 is made up of 16 amino acids. Germline CDR1 is MNHEY and CDR2 is SVGAGI. The CDR3 loop reads CASSYSIPDSTGDLFF. CDR3 DNA sequence: TGTGCCAGCAGTTACTCGATCCCCGACAGCACCGGGGATCTGTTTTTT.

This clonotype has a handful of counts. This chain uses TRBV5-1 with TRBJ1-1; D is unresolved. Germline CDR1 SGHRS, CDR2 YFSETQ. The V end was cut by 1 base, the J end by 0 bases, with 13 bases between. The CDR3 runs 16 residues. CDR3: CASSLWETIVNTEAFF. The CDR3 DNA reads as TGCGCCAGCAGCTTGTGGGAAACGATTGTGAACACTGAAGCTTTCTTT.

This clonotype was recorded once. The chain carries TRBV10-2 and TRBJ2-1; D could derive from TRBD1 or TRBD2 (6 bases each). Germline CDR1 reads WSHSY; CDR2 reads SAAADI. This CDR3 has 14 residues. V lost 4 bases to trimming and J lost 4 bases, with 11 bases between them. The CDR3 DNA follows: TGCGCCAGCAGTGGGGGGGCCTATTACAATGAGCAGTTCTTC. As protein: CASSGGAYYNEQFF.

About this clonotype: With a much larger clone just one base away, this may be a read error. The rearrangement joins TRBV6-1 to TRBJ2-5; D possibly uses TRBD1 or TRBD2 (5 bases each). This CDR3 is 16 amino acids long. CDR1 is MNHNS, CDR2 SASEGT, per germline. This chain's CDR3 is CASSEAVDGVGEIQYF. The CDR3 DNA reads as TGTGCCAGCAGTGAAGCGGTAGACGGGGTAGGGGAGATCCAGTACTTC.

In its sample, this clonotype was seen a few times. V gene TRBV27 combines with J gene TRBJ1-5; a possible D gene is TRBD1 (5 bases). This CDR3 is built from 14 residues. Trimming took off 2 bases at V and 4 bases at J, with 9 bases between the two ends. Germline V lookup: CDR1 MNHEY, CDR2 SMNVEV (reference sequence). CDR3 nucleotides: TGTGCCAGCAGTTTACACGGGACTAATCAGCCCCAGCATTTT. This sequence encodes CASSLHGTNQPQHF.

This clonotype has ten or more counts. The chain has TRBV7-9 and TRBJ1-5, with a possible D match to TRBD1 (6 bases). Trimming took off 2 bases at V and 0 bases at J, with 8 bases between the two ends. The CDR3 spans 15 residues. Germline CDR1 SEHNR, CDR2 FQNEAQ (reference sequence). The DNA for the CDR3 is TGTGCCAGCAGCTTAACAGGGATTAGCAATCAGCCCCAGCATTTT. Translation gives CASSLTGISNQPQHF. Filled out from reference TRBV7-9 and TRBJ1-5, the complete variable domain reads DTGVSQNPRHKITKRGQNVTFRCDPISEHNRLYWYRQTLGQGPEFLTYFQNEAQLEKSRLLSDRFSAERPKGSFSTLEIQRTEQGDSAMYLCASSLTGISNQPQHFGDGTRLSIL.

This clonotype was picked up many times. The CDR3 region is CASSSLAGDTQYF. CDR3 nucleotides: TGCGCCAGCAGTAGCCTAGCGGGGGATACGCAGTATTTT. The V and J genes are TRBV10-2 and TRBJ2-3; 9 bases agree with TRBD2. J was trimmed by 6 bases and V by 5 bases; bases with no gene match: 3. The CDR3 runs to 13 residues. CDR1 and CDR2 (germline): WSHSY, SAAADI.

This clonotype was counted ten times or more. J is TRBJ2-4 and V is TRBV12-3 or TRBV12-4; D possibly corresponds to TRBD1 (6 bases). CDR3 length: 17 amino acids. Trimming took off 4 bases at V and 0 bases at J, with 16 bases between the two ends. CDR3 loop: CASSSSGTQLAKNIQYF. The DNA of the CDR3 is TGTGCCAGCAGTTCCTCCGGGACACAACTAGCCAAAAACATTCAGTACTTC.

The rearrangement uses TRBV20-1 and TRBJ1-3, with a tentative D call TRBD1 (6 bases). V was shortened by 5 bases and J by 2 bases, with 13 bases between the two germline ends. Per the germline V gene, CDR1 is DFQATT and CDR2 is SNEGSKA (reference sequence). The length of the CDR3 is 14 residues. The CDR3 DNA follows: TGCAGTGCTTTCGTACAGGGAACTGGAAACACCATATATTTT. This sequence encodes CSAFVQGTGNTIYF.

In this sample, this clonotype turned up many times. V usage is TRBV7-8 and J usage is TRBJ2-2; 9 positions agree with TRBD1. V dropped 5 bases and J dropped 6; count of bases not matched to a gene: 4. Per the germline V gene, CDR1 is SGHVS and CDR2 is FQNEAQ. The CDR3 is 14 amino acids. This CDR3 is CASSRTGESGELFF. The CDR3 region has the DNA TGTGCCAGCAGCCGGACAGGGGAGTCCGGGGAGCTGTTTTTT.

This clonotype was recorded at least ten times. DNA of the CDR3: TGTGCCAGCAGTTTGGGGGGTAGGGGTGGCAATCAGCCCCAGCATTTT. Amino acids: CASSLGGRGGNQPQHF. The chain employs TRBV28 and TRBJ1-5; possible D gene TRBD1, 5 bases. This CDR3 region has 16 residues. The V end lost 3 bases, the J end lost 2 bases, and 14 bases lay between the germline ends. Germline-derived CDR1 and CDR2 are MDHEN and SYDVKM.

This clonotype was observed at least ten times. V and J are TRBV10-1 and TRBJ2-2; 11 bases agree with TRBD2. Unmatched junction bases numbered 9, after V lost 4 bases and J lost 2 bases. This CDR3 has 18 amino acids. Germline lookup yields CDR1 WNHNN and CDR2 SYGVQD (reference sequence). The DNA of the CDR3 is TGCGCCAGCAGTGGGATACTCCTAGCGGGGGGTAACACCGGGGAGCTGTTTTTT. It translates to CASSGILLAGGNTGELFF.

Worth noting for this clonotype: A much larger clone lies a single base off, so this may be a read error. This chain joins TRBV4-1 and TRBJ1-1; no clear D. Per germline, CDR1 MGHRA and CDR2 YSYEKL. CDR3 length: 17 amino acids. This CDR3 is CVSSQDNISGRRGEAFF. CDR3 nucleotides: TGTGTCAGCAGCCAAGACAATATTTCGGGTCGAAGAGGTGAAGCTTTCTTT.

This clonotype was recorded at least ten times. This sequence joins TRBV7-9 and TRBJ2-5, with 7 nucleotides matching TRBD2. This CDR3 spans 13 amino acids. The trim removed 8 bases at V and 4 bases at J, leaving 7 bases unmatched. Germline assignment: CDR1 SEHNR and CDR2 FQNEAQ (reference sequence). The CDR3 DNA follows: TGTGCCAGCCTCCCGGCGGGAGTAGAGACCCAGTACTTC. This gives the protein CASLPAGVETQYF.

The table lists this clonotype with a count of one. It may be a read error: a sequence one base away is much more abundant. This rearrangement joins TRBV6-1 to TRBJ2-1, with D possibly being TRBD1 (6 bases). The CDR3 length is 16 residues. In germline, CDR1 is MNHNS, CDR2 SASEGT. Trimming removed 5 bases at V and 1 base at J, with 15 bases between. The CDR3 reads CASSYSVGASYNEQFF. The CDR3 nucleotides read TGTGCCAGCAGTTACAGTGTGGGGGCGTCCTACAATGAGCAGTTCTTC.

V and J are TRBV27 and TRBJ2-1; D may correspond to TRBD1 or TRBD2 (5 bases each). V was cut by 7 bases and J by 3 bases, with 22 bases left in between. The germline V gene has CDR1 MNHEY and CDR2 SMNVEV (reference sequence). CDR3 length equals 17 residues. CDR3 DNA: TGTGCCAGCAAACCCCGAGGGGACCGCCCTGTCTACAATGAGCAGTTCTTC. Translation: CASKPRGDRPVYNEQFF.

This clonotype was picked up a small number of times. CDR3 bases: TGTGCCAGCAGTTTAGGCGGTAACAGTGAGACTGAAGCTTTCTTT. Protein: CASSLGGNSETEAFF. The V call is TRBV27, the J call TRBJ1-1; no definite D call. This CDR3 has 15 residues. The germline V and J ends were trimmed by 2 bases and 5 bases, with 15 bases remaining between them. Germline lookup yields CDR1 MNHEY and CDR2 SMNVEV (reference sequence).